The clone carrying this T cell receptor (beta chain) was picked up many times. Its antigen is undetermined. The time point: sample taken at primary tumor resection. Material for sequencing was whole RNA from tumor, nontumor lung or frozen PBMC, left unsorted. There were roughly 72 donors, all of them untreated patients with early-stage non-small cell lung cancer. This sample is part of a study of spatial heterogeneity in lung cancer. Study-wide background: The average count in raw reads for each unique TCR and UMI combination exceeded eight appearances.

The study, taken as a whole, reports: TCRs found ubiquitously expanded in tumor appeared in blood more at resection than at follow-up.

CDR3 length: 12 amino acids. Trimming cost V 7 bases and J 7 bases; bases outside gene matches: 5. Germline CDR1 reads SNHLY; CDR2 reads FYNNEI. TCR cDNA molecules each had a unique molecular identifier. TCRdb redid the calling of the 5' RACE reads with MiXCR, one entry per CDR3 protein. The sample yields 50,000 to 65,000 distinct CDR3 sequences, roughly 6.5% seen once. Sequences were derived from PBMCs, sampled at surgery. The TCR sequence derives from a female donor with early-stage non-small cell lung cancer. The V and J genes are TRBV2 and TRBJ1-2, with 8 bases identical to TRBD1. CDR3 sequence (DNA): TGTGCCAGCATCAGGGGGCGGGTTGGCTACACCTTC. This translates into CASIRGRVGYTF.